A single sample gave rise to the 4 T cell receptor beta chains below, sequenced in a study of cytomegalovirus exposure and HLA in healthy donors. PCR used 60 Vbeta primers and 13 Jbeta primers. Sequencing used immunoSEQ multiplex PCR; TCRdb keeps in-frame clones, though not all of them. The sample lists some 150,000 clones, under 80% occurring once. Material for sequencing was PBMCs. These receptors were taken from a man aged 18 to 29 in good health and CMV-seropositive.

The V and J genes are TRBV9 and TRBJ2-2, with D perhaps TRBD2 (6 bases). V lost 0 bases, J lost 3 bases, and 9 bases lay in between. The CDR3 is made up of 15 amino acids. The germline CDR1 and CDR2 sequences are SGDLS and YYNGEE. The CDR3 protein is CASSVAGSHTGELFF. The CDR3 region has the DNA TGTGCCAGCAGCGTAGCCGGGAGTCACACCGGGGAGCTGTTTTTT.

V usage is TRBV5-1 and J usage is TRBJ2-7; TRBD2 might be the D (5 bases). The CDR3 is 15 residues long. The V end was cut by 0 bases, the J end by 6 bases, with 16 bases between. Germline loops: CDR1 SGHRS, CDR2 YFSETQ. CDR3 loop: CASSLGSGFRGEQYF. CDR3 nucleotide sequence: TGCGCCAGCAGCTTGGGGTCCGGGTTCCGGGGCGAGCAGTACTTC.

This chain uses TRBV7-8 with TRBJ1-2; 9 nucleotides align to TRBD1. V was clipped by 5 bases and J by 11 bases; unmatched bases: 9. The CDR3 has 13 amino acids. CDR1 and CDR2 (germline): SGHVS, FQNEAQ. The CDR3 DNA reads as TGTGCCAGCAGCGCAGCCTGGGACAGGGAGTACACCTTC. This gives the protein CASSAAWDREYTF.

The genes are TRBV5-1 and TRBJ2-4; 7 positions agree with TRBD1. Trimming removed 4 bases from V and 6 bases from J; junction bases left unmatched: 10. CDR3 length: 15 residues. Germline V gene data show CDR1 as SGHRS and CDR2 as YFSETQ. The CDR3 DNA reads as TGCGCCAGCAGCCCACTCGAAGGGGGCAGAAACATTCAGTACTTC. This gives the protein CASSPLEGGRNIQYF.